The 28 T cell receptor beta chains reported below all come from one sample, sequenced in a study of blood T cell repertoires in COVID-19. TCRdb's table, derived via immunoSEQ multiplex PCR, lists solely in-frame clones and lacks some. The sample lists 180,000 or so clones, around 82% occurring once. The specimen was PBMCs or T cells enriched from blood (not recorded which). The receptor source for this set is a woman aged 45-59 years in a cohort exposed to, infected with or recovered from COVID-19 (not recorded which).

This clone was observed a handful of times. The chain links TRBV7-9 to TRBJ1-1, with D uncertain. The CDR3 has 13 amino acids. V lost 5 bases to trimming and J lost 1 base, with 8 bases between them. The V gene's germline CDR1 is SEHNR and CDR2 FQNEAQ (reference sequence). CDR3 loop: CASSPGPNTEAFF. In DNA, the CDR3 is TGTGCCAGCAGCCCGGGTCCGAACACTGAAGCTTTCTTT.

The rearrangement uses TRBV28 and TRBJ2-3; 8 bases line up with TRBD2. The CDR3 covers 17 residues. Germline-derived CDR1 and CDR2 are MDHEN and SYDVKM. The V and J ends lost 7 bases and 2 bases, in that order; junction bases with no gene match: 14. CDR3 loop: CASMEGLAFASTDTQYF. In DNA, the CDR3 is TGTGCCAGCATGGAAGGACTAGCTTTTGCTTCCACAGATACGCAGTATTTT.

V usage is TRBV19 and J usage is TRBJ1-1, with 9 bases lining up with TRBD1. The germline CDR1 and CDR2 sequences are LNHDA and SQIVND (reference sequence). The CDR3 is made up of 15 amino acids. V gave up 6 bases and J gave up 2 bases; unmatched junction bases: 7. This CDR3 reads CASRDRGGSNTEAFF. CDR3 DNA sequence: TGTGCCAGTAGGGACAGGGGAGGTTCAAACACTGAAGCTTTCTTT.

The rearrangement links TRBV10-1 to TRBJ1-1, with TRBD1 as a possible D gene (6 bases). The germline CDR1 and CDR2 sequences are WNHNN and SYGVQD (reference sequence). CDR3 length equals 13 residues. Deletions cut 8 bases from V and 1 base from J, with 11 bases between. CDR3 region: CASSRGANTEAFF. The CDR3 nucleotides read TGCGCCAGCTCCCGGGGGGCGAACACTGAAGCTTTCTTT.

V usage is TRBV6-5 and J usage is TRBJ2-7; perhaps TRBD1 as D (6 bases). The germline V and J ends were trimmed by 6 bases and 0 bases, with 15 bases remaining between them. Germline loops: CDR1 MNHEY, CDR2 SVGAGI. The CDR3 loop spans 15 amino acids. The CDR3, as DNA: TGTGCCAGCAGACGTGACACAGGGAGCTCCTACGAGCAGTACTTC. Translation gives CASRRDTGSSYEQYF.

This chain joins TRBV7-2 and TRBJ2-7; D may be TRBD2 (5 bases). CDR3 size: 15 residues. The V gene lost 1 base and the J gene lost 9 bases, with 19 bases spanning the gap. Germline assignment: CDR1 SGHTA and CDR2 FQGNSA. The CDR3 DNA sequence: TGTGCCAGCAGCTTAGGAGGGAGCAGCCTACGCGGGCAGTACTTC. It yields the protein CASSLGGSSLRGQYF.

The J gene is TRBJ2-5, the V gene TRBV15; TRBD2 might be the D (6 bases). Germline V gene lookup returns CDR1 LNHNV and CDR2 YYDKDF (reference sequence). Trimming left V 3 bases short and J 3 bases short, with 14 bases between. This CDR3 has 15 amino acids. The chain's CDR3 is CATSRSPSAKETQYF. For the CDR3, the DNA is TGTGCCACCAGCAGGTCCCCTAGCGCTAAAGAGACCCAGTACTTC.

V gene TRBV23-1 combines with J gene TRBJ1-2, with 10 bases that match TRBD1. TRBV23-1 is annotated as an ORF whose role is uncertain. This CDR3 is built from 16 residues. Losses at the gene ends were 4 bases for V and 5 bases for J; bases not matched to a gene: 10. The CDR3 is CASSRIRQGAGYGYTF. In DNA form, the CDR3 reads TGCGCCAGCAGTCGAATCCGACAGGGGGCCGGGTATGGCTACACCTTC.

This clone has more than one count but fewer than ten. The chain has TRBV28 and TRBJ2-3; 10 bases agree with TRBD2. Germline-derived CDR1 and CDR2 are MDHEN and SYDVKM. The V gene end was trimmed by 10 bases and the J gene end by 4 bases; junction bases not matched to a gene: 11. The CDR3 runs 15 residues. The CDR3 DNA reads TGTGCCATCCATTCTAGCGGGAGTGAATCAGATACGCAGTATTTT. Amino acids: CAIHSSGSESDTQYF.

V usage is TRBV6-4 and J usage is TRBJ2-3; D possibly corresponds to TRBD2 (6 bases). The CDR3 spans 13 residues. The ends were cut back, 4 bases at V and 2 bases at J, with 7 bases in the middle. Germline V gene sequence: CDR1 MRHNA, CDR2 SNTAGT. The CDR3 loop is CASSGTNTDTQYF. CDR3 nucleotide sequence: TGTGCCAGCAGTGGGACTAACACAGATACGCAGTATTTT.

The rearrangement uses TRBV19 and TRBJ2-1; no clear D gene. The CDR3 is 15 amino acids. V lost 5 bases, J lost 4 bases, and 15 bases lay in between. Germline CDR1 LNHDA, CDR2 SQIVND (reference sequence). The CDR3 loop is CASSPLSTDYNEQFF. The DNA for the CDR3 is TGTGCCAGTAGTCCACTAAGCACCGATTACAATGAGCAGTTCTTC.

This clone showed up just a few times. The rearrangement uses TRBV5-5 and TRBJ2-3; weak D call: TRBD2 (5 bases). Germline V lookup: CDR1 SGHKS, CDR2 YYEKEE (reference sequence). Trimming stripped 0 bases from V and 7 bases from J, with 15 bases between. This CDR3 has 15 amino acids. CDR3 sequence (DNA): TGTGCCAGCAGCTTGGAGGACGAGGGAAGGAATACGCAGTATTTT. Its protein product is CASSLEDEGRNTQYF.

V gene TRBV18 combines with J gene TRBJ1-5; TRBD1 agrees at 9 bases. The CDR3 consists of 15 residues. Trimming removed 3 bases from V and 4 bases from J; junction bases left unmatched: 4. CDR1 is KGHSH, CDR2 LQKENI, per germline. The CDR3, as DNA: TGTGCCAGCTCACCGGCCGGGACAGGGAATCAGCCCCAGCATTTT. Protein: CASSPAGTGNQPQHF.

The rearrangement joins TRBV5-1 to TRBJ2-3; 8 bases match TRBD2. Germline lookup yields CDR1 SGHRS and CDR2 YFSETQ. J gave up 5 bases and V 0 bases, and 8 bases lay outside the gene matches. The CDR3 runs to 16 residues. This CDR3 is CASSLDRGGRGDTQYF. The CDR3 DNA sequence: TGCGCCAGCAGCTTGGACCGCGGGGGGCGGGGAGATACGCAGTATTTT.

This chain links TRBV7-8 with TRBJ2-7, with 9 nucleotides matching TRBD2. Per the germline V gene, CDR1 is SGHVS and CDR2 is FQNEAQ. The CDR3 length is 14 residues. J gave up 1 base and V 5 bases, and 3 bases lay outside the gene matches. The CDR3 loop is CASSVTSGSYEQYF. Here the CDR3 DNA reads TGTGCCAGCAGCGTAACTAGCGGGTCCTACGAGCAGTACTTC.

This sequence joins TRBV5-1 and TRBJ2-7, with 9 bases matching TRBD2. Germline-derived CDR1 and CDR2 are SGHRS and YFSETQ. With V trimmed by 0 bases and J by 7 bases, 5 bases remained unmatched. CDR3 length: 14 amino acids. As DNA, the CDR3 is TGCGCCAGCAGCTTGGCTGGACTAGCGACGGAGCAGTACTTC. Residues: CASSLAGLATEQYF.

The rearrangement uses TRBV7-9 and TRBJ2-3; D gene unclear. Germline V gene sequence: CDR1 SEHNR, CDR2 FQNEAQ (reference sequence). This CDR3 is 14 amino acids long. Trimming took 5 bases from V and 7 from J, leaving 16 bases between them. The CDR3: CASSRLGRTNTQYF. Here the CDR3 DNA reads TGTGCCAGCAGCCGATTGGGCCGAACGAATACGCAGTATTTT.

V and J are TRBV11-2 and TRBJ2-2; D is undetermined. Looked up from germline, CDR1 is SGHAT and CDR2 is FQNNGV. The V end lost 2 bases, the J end lost 6 bases, and 16 bases lay between the germline ends. This CDR3 comprises 16 residues. For the CDR3, the DNA is TGTGCCAGCAGCTTAAGCAGGAAGGCGATAGCCGGGGAGCTGTTTTTT. It codes for CASSLSRKAIAGELFF.

J is TRBJ1-2 and V is TRBV19; D unresolved. The germline V and J ends were trimmed by 0 bases and 4 bases, with 6 bases remaining between them. The CDR3 extends over 13 amino acids. The germline gives CDR1 LNHDA, CDR2 SQIVND (reference sequence). CDR3 protein: CASSIEPGYGYTF. As DNA, the CDR3 is TGTGCCAGTAGTATAGAGCCAGGCTATGGCTACACCTTC.

The chain combines TRBV6-5 with TRBJ1-1; 7 bases match TRBD1. Germline assignment: CDR1 MNHEY and CDR2 SVGAGI. V gave up 0 bases and J gave up 8 bases; unmatched junction bases: 0. CDR3 length equals 12 residues. The CDR3: CASSYSGQEAFF. As DNA, the CDR3 is TGTGCCAGCAGTTACTCGGGACAGGAAGCTTTCTTT.

The chain is built from TRBV4-2 and TRBJ2-1; 7 bases agree with TRBD2. The CDR3 totals 15 residues. J was trimmed by 8 bases and V by 1 base; bases with no gene match: 8. Germline V CDR1 and CDR2: LGHNA, YNFKEQ. The CDR3 here is CASSQAVGGPYEQFF. The DNA of the CDR3 is TGTGCCAGCAGCCAAGCCGTGGGAGGGCCCTATGAGCAGTTCTTC.

V and J are TRBV10-1 and TRBJ2-5; 7 bases are shared with TRBD2. Germline V gene data show CDR1 as WNHNN and CDR2 as SYGVQD (reference sequence). V lost 8 bases to trimming and J lost 5 bases; unmatched junction nucleotides: 5. The CDR3 loop spans 12 amino acids. CDR3 residues: CASGGGAETQYF. In nucleotides, the CDR3 is TGCGCCAGCGGGGGAGGGGCCGAGACCCAGTACTTC.

The chain has TRBV7-8 and TRBJ2-3; 13 positions match TRBD2. V shed 2 bases, J shed 5 bases, and the junction held 10 bases outside the gene matches. The CDR3 loop spans 18 amino acids. Germline V gives CDR1 SGHVS, CDR2 FQNEAQ. The CDR3 is CASSLKPEGLAGLDTQYF. The CDR3 DNA sequence: TGTGCCAGCAGCTTAAAACCAGAGGGACTAGCGGGATTAGATACGCAGTATTTT.

The chain joins TRBV11-2 to TRBJ1-4, with TRBD1 identical over 7 bases. The CDR3 has 14 residues. With 5 bases clipped from V and 4 bases from J, the junction kept 4 bases outside the gene matches. The germline CDR1 and CDR2 sequences are SGHAT and FQNNGV. The CDR3, as DNA: TGTGCCAGCAGCGCAACAGGGGTTAATGAAAAACTGTTTTTT. Protein: CASSATGVNEKLFF.

The chain combines TRBV7-9 with TRBJ1-1, with D perhaps matching TRBD1 (5 bases). The V and J ends lost 5 bases and 4 bases respectively, with 14 bases between them. The CDR3 runs 14 residues. From germline, CDR1 is SEHNR and CDR2 FQNEAQ (reference sequence). CDR3: CASSRGEGFTEAFF. As DNA, the CDR3 is TGTGCCAGCAGCCGGGGGGAGGGCTTCACTGAAGCTTTCTTT.

A few counts support this clone. V gene TRBV11-3 combines with J gene TRBJ2-7, with 7 bases that match TRBD1. CDR3 size: 15 residues. The J segment lost 6 bases and the V segment lost 4 bases, leaving 12 bases of the junction unmatched. CDR1 is SGHNT, CDR2 YENEEA, per germline. Here the CDR3 DNA reads TGTGCCAGCAGCTCGGCTGCGACAGGGAATGGCGAGCAGTACTTC. This gives the protein CASSSAATGNGEQYF.

The chain carries TRBV12-2 and TRBJ1-5; the D call of TRBD1 is as the table states it, not checked on the DNA. TRBV12-2 is labeled a pseudogene. This CDR3 region has 14 residues. The CDR3 protein is CASRPGYKHQPQHF. The CDR3 nucleotides read TGTGCAAGTCGCCCAGGGTACAAACATCAGCCCCAGCATTTT.

This chain uses TRBV5-1 with TRBJ1-4; D is possibly TRBD1 (6 bases). Germline values: CDR1 SGHRS, CDR2 YFSETQ. The CDR3 runs 17 residues. V shed 4 bases and J shed 0 bases, with 16 bases lying between them. Here the CDR3 reads CASSLSRTDATNEKLFF. The CDR3 DNA sequence: TGCGCCAGCAGCCTCTCCCGGACAGATGCAACTAATGAAAAACTGTTTTTT. The complete variable domain, with remaining parts taken from reference TRBV5-1 and TRBJ1-4, reads KAGVTQTPRYLIKTRGQQVTLSCSPISGHRSVSWYQQTPGQGLQFLFEYFSETQRNKGNFPGRFSGRQFSNSRSEMNVSTLELGDSALYLCASSLSRTDATNEKLFFGSGTQLSVL.